This is a list of T cell receptor beta chains from one sample in a study of Ad26.COV2.S vaccination and SARS-CoV-2 variants. The protocol was immunoSEQ multiplex PCR, while the TCRdb copy is restricted to in-frame clones and leaves out a portion. Of over 300,000 clones in the sample, about four fifths were seen once. Sample: peripheral blood, taken in a trial of Ad26.COV2.S vaccine versus placebo. These receptors were taken from a person between 18 and 59 years old who received the Ad26.COV2.S COVID-19 vaccine or a placebo. The CDR3 runs from the conserved cysteine through the conserved F or W. The D gene is left open where the match is weak. Where a row states a size, it is once, few, many or the class of an expanded clone; other rows omit it.

j_call v_call clone_size d_call cdr3_aa cdr3_nt
TRBJ1-3 TRBV27 . . CASSLVPREGNTIYF TGTGCCAGCAGTCTCGTTCCACGCGAGGGAAACACCATATATTTT
TRBJ1-3 TRBV6-2/TRBV6-3 . TRBD1 CASSTAYRGAGNTIYF TGTGCCAGCAGCACGGCTTACAGGGGTGCTGGAAACACCATATATTTT
TRBJ2-7 TRBV7-8 . . CASSPRQRESSYEQYF TGTGCCAGCAGCCCCCGACAAAGGGAGAGCTCCTACGAGCAGTACTTC
TRBJ2-7 TRBV5-1 . TRBD2 CASSPLAGFGEQYF TGCGCCAGCAGCCCCCTAGCGGGGTTCGGCGAGCAGTACTTC
TRBJ1-1 TRBV18 . . CASSLDSREAFF TGTGCCAGCTCACTAGACAGCCGTGAAGCTTTCTTT
TRBJ1-4 TRBV30 . . CAWRRQANEKLFF TGTGCCTGGAGGAGGCAGGCTAATGAAAAACTGTTTTTT
TRBJ2-1 TRBV7-8 . . CASSRLKAAEQFF TGTGCCAGCAGCCGTCTGAAAGCAGCTGAGCAGTTCTTC
TRBJ2-7 TRBV7-9 once . CASGLGGHDEQYF TGTGCCAGCGGCCTCGGGGGGCACGACGAGCAGTACTTC
TRBJ2-5 TRBV12-3/TRBV12-4 . . CASTDPFQETQYF TGTGCCAGCACGGACCCTTTCCAAGAGACCCAGTACTTC
TRBJ2-3 TRBV5-1 . TRBD2 CASSSIFRGRGSDTQYF TGCGCCAGCAGCTCGATTTTTCGGGGGAGGGGCTCGGATACGCAGTATTTT
TRBJ1-1 TRBV7-9 . TRBD1 CASSLKQGDTEAFF TGTGCCAGCAGCTTAAAACAGGGGGACACTGAAGCTTTCTTT
TRBJ1-2 TRBV2 once . CASSLARGSHGYTF TGTGCCAGCAGTTTGGCCCGGGGCTCTCATGGCTACACCTTC
TRBJ2-5 TRBV5-1 . TRBD2 CASSRGLAGGQETQYF TGCGCCAGCAGCCGAGGACTAGCGGGAGGGCAAGAGACCCAGTACTTC
TRBJ1-1 TRBV28 once . CASSFFDGGTEAFF TGTGCCAGCAGTTTTTTCGACGGGGGCACTGAAGCTTTCTTT
TRBJ2-3 TRBV19 . . CASSIRQVTDTQYF TGTGCCAGTAGTATAAGGCAGGTCACAGATACGCAGTATTTT
TRBJ2-3 TRBV13 . TRBD2 CASSLGLAGDTQYF TGTGCCAGCAGCCTGGGACTAGCGGGGGATACGCAGTATTTT
TRBJ1-2 TRBV25-1 . TRBD1 CASMEGAGGYTF TGTGCCAGCATGGAGGGGGCGGGTGGCTACACCTTC
TRBJ1-6 TRBV5-1 . TRBD1 CASSLEGAVNSPLHF TGCGCCAGCAGCTTGGAGGGGGCAGTGAATTCACCCCTCCACTTT
TRBJ1-2 TRBV9 . . CASSSPGRAHYGYTF TGTGCCAGCAGCTCCCCGGGCAGGGCCCACTATGGCTACACCTTC
TRBJ1-2 TRBV20-1 . . CSAREAGGYTF TGCAGTGCTAGAGAGGCCGGTGGCTACACCTTC
TRBJ2-7 TRBV12-5 . . CASGVISSTYEQYF TGTGCTAGTGGGGTGATATCGAGTACCTACGAGCAGTACTTC
TRBJ2-7 TRBV5-1 . TRBD2 CASSLIPGLAGVGYEQYF TGCGCCAGCAGCTTAATCCCGGGACTAGCGGGAGTTGGGTACGAGCAGTACTTC
TRBJ2-1 TRBV12-3/TRBV12-4 . . CASSLYQDRLRFF TGTGCCAGCAGTTTGTATCAGGACCGCCTCCGGTTCTTC
TRBJ2-5 TRBV4-1 . . CASSPSGGWETQYF TGCGCCAGCAGCCCCAGTGGTGGGTGGGAGACCCAGTACTTC
TRBJ2-2 TRBV18 few . CASSPGQLNTGELFF TGTGCCAGCTCACCCGGACAGCTGAACACCGGGGAGCTGTTTTTT
TRBJ2-5 TRBV7-3 . . CASSLGFPGTQYF TGTGCCAGCAGCTTGGGGTTCCCAGGGACCCAGTACTTC
TRBJ2-7 TRBV27 . TRBD2 CASSSLAGEWTNEQYF TGTGCCAGCAGTTCCTTAGCGGGAGAGTGGACGAACGAGCAGTACTTC
TRBJ1-1 TRBV11-2 many . CASSLKVTFTEAFF TGTGCCAGCAGCTTAAAGGTGACGTTTACTGAAGCTTTCTTT
TRBJ1-6 TRBV2 . . CASVREGSARNSPLHF TGTGCCAGCGTCCGGGAGGGCAGCGCTCGTAATTCACCCCTCCACTTT
TRBJ2-1 TRBV6-6 . . CASSSTFYNEQFF TGTGCCAGCAGTTCTACCTTCTACAATGAGCAGTTCTTC
TRBJ2-7 TRBV15 . . CATSRARDDYEQYF TGTGCCACCAGCAGAGCCAGGGACGATTACGAGCAGTACTTC
TRBJ2-3 TRBV19 . . CASSIGGGGIRDTQYF TGTGCCAGTAGTATAGGCGGAGGGGGAATCCGAGATACGCAGTATTTT
TRBJ2-2 TRBV18 . . CASSRQGNTGELFF TGTGCCAGCTCACGGCAGGGGAACACCGGGGAGCTGTTTTTT
TRBJ2-7 TRBV6-8 . TRBD1 CASSSDRDLFRSYEQYF TGTGCCAGCAGTTCAGACAGGGACCTTTTTCGGTCCTACGAGCAGTACTTC
TRBJ2-1 TRBV7-9 . . CASSVRASSSYNEQFF TGTGCCAGCAGCGTAAGGGCGTCCAGCTCCTACAATGAGCAGTTCTTC
TRBJ2-1 TRBV27 . . CASSLAGNEQFF TGTGCCAGCAGTTTAGCCGGGAATGAGCAGTTCTTC
TRBJ2-2 TRBV7-2 . TRBD1 CASSLTFLTGGGVSGELFF TGTGCCAGCAGCTTAACCTTTTTAACAGGGGGCGGAGTGTCCGGGGAGCTGTTTTTT
TRBJ1-2 TRBV6-1 . . CASSEYGGGPAYGYTF TGTGCCAGCAGTGAATATGGTGGGGGCCCGGCCTATGGCTACACCTTC
TRBJ1-2 TRBV15 . . CATSTGRLDGYTF TGTGCCACCAGCACCGGAAGGTTGGATGGCTACACCTTC
TRBJ2-2 TRBV4-1 . . CASSQEGDTGELFF TGCGCCAGCAGCCAAGAGGGCGACACCGGGGAGCTGTTTTTT
TRBJ1-5 TRBV18 . . CASSPGPGNQPQHF TGTGCCAGCTCACCGGGCCCAGGGAATCAGCCCCAGCATTTT
TRBJ1-2 TRBV14 . TRBD1 CASSLGTGWYGYTF TGTGCCAGCAGCCTCGGGACAGGGTGGTATGGCTACACCTTC
TRBJ2-3 TRBV5-1 . . CASSLGLAISTDTQYF TGCGCCAGCAGCTTGGGGCTAGCGATTAGCACAGATACGCAGTATTTT
TRBJ2-2 TRBV5-1 . . CASSAGIPRKGGELFF TGCGCCAGCAGCGCAGGGATTCCCCGGAAGGGCGGGGAGCTGTTTTTT
TRBJ1-6 TRBV5-4 . TRBD1 CASGTGAKGDSPLHF TGTGCCAGCGGCACAGGGGCTAAGGGGGATTCACCCCTCCACTTT
TRBJ2-7 TRBV20-1 . TRBD2 CSASSRTSLDEQYF TGCAGTGCTAGTTCCAGGACTAGTCTCGACGAGCAGTACTTC
TRBJ2-5 TRBV6-1 . TRBD2 CASSGLAGGTYQETQYF TGTGCCAGCAGTGGACTAGCGGGGGGGACGTACCAAGAGACCCAGTACTTC
TRBJ1-5 TRBV5-1 . TRBD1 CAILTGTAYSNQPQHF TGCGCCATCCTGACAGGGACTGCCTATAGCAATCAGCCCCAGCATTTT
TRBJ2-7 TRBV4-3 . . CASSHLRPRDKPCYEQYF TGCGCCAGCAGCCACCTCCGGCCCCGGGACAAGCCTTGCTACGAGCAGTACTTC
TRBJ1-2 TRBV6-5 . TRBD1 CASSPDRRAYGYTF TGTGCCAGCAGTCCGGACAGGCGAGCGTATGGCTACACCTTC